This entry describes one T cell receptor beta chain. Its matching antigen is unknown. The CDR3 loop spans 13 amino acids. CDR1 is SGHNT, CDR2 YENEEA, per germline. Trimming pared 3 bases from V and 4 bases from J, leaving 10 bases between. The table came from immunoSEQ multiplex PCR; TCRdb's copy has only in-frame clones and leaves some out. This table holds 150,000 to 200,000 clones, roughly 87% found once. The data were taken from a study of T cell responses to AZD1222 COVID-19 vaccine. Study-wide points: A mostly white British donor set with more females was recruited, and clonal diversity was possibly underestimated. As reported, nearly half of all spike-specific TCRs target variant regions that are unmutated. Just six AZD1222 recipients were seropositive at baseline.

Second doses were pooled across both intervals (about 4 or about 12 weeks). This sequence joins TRBV11-3 and TRBJ2-7, with D perhaps matching TRBD1 or TRBD2 (5 bases each). The clonotype comes from an adult who received the AZD1222 COVID-19 vaccine. Sample: peripheral blood, taken 28 days after the second AZD1222 dose. CDR3 in amino acids: CASSLGEEYEQYF. The CDR3 coding sequence is TGTGCCAGCAGCTTGGGGGAAGAATACGAGCAGTACTTC.